The 19 T cell receptor beta chains in this list originate from one sample, sequenced in a study of T cell responses to AZD1222 COVID-19 vaccine. Libraries were prepared by immunoSEQ multiplex PCR; TCRdb keeps only in-frame clonotypes and omits some of them. The sample records under 70,000 clones, 79% being singletons. The sequencing here drew on peripheral blood, taken on day 0 of MenACWY control vaccination. These receptors all stem from an adult in good health.

The V and J genes are TRBV9 and TRBJ2-3; weak D call: TRBD2 (5 bases). Trimming stripped 3 bases from V and 2 bases from J, with 13 bases between. The CDR3 is made up of 15 amino acids. CDR1 and CDR2 (germline): SGDLS, YYNGEE. The CDR3 DNA is TGTGCCAGCAGCGGTGAGGGTCATTCCACAGATACGCAGTATTTT. It specifies CASSGEGHSTDTQYF.

The J gene is TRBJ1-3, the V gene TRBV28, with D possibly TRBD1 on 5 matching bases. In germline, CDR1 is MDHEN, CDR2 SYDVKM. Trimming left V 6 bases short and J 7 bases short, with 10 bases between. The length of the CDR3 is 12 residues. The CDR3 is CASSPRGNTIYF. In DNA form, the CDR3 reads TGTGCCAGCAGCCCTCGGGGGAACACCATATATTTT.

The chain links TRBV6-5 to TRBJ1-1, with 10 bases that match TRBD1. Germline values: CDR1 MNHEY, CDR2 SVGAGI. The CDR3 loop spans 16 amino acids. Trimming took 6 bases from V and 3 from J; bases not matched to a gene: 10. CDR3 nucleotides: TGTGCCAGCAGCTACCCCTCCGGGACAGGGGACACTGAAGCTTTCTTT. Amino acid sequence: CASSYPSGTGDTEAFF.

The chain uses TRBV5-1 and TRBJ1-1, with D uncertain. Germline V lookup: CDR1 SGHRS, CDR2 YFSETQ. This CDR3 region has 13 residues. Trimming left V 2 bases short and J 1 base short, with 6 bases between. The CDR3 here is CASSFSENTEAFF. The CDR3 DNA follows: TGCGCCAGCAGCTTTTCTGAGAACACTGAAGCTTTCTTT.

The chain has TRBV7-3 and TRBJ1-2; 7 bases line up with TRBD1. The ends lost 4 bases at V and 7 bases at J; junction bases unmatched: 6. The CDR3 covers 13 residues. CDR1 and CDR2 (germline): SGHTA, FQGTGA. The CDR3 DNA sequence: TGTGCCAGCAGCTCTGGCACAGGGGCTGGCTACACCTTC. It yields the protein CASSSGTGAGYTF.

This clone was recorded a few times. The chain combines TRBV19 with TRBJ1-5; a weak D match, TRBD1 (6 bases). The germline V gene has CDR1 LNHDA and CDR2 SQIVND (reference sequence). The CDR3 sequence is 14 residues long. V was cut by 7 bases and J by 7 bases, with 17 bases left in between. CDR3 residues: CASTATGLGQPQHF. The CDR3, as DNA: TGTGCCAGTACCGCAACAGGGTTAGGCCAGCCCCAGCATTTT. Filled out from reference TRBV19 and TRBJ1-5, the complete variable domain reads DGGITQSPKYLFRKEGQNVTLSCEQNLNHDAMYWYRQDPGQGLRLIYYSQIVNDFQKGDIAEGYSVSREKKESFPLTVTSAQKNPTAFYLCASTATGLGQPQHFGDGTRLSIL.

The chain links TRBV28 to TRBJ1-2; tentative D call: TRBD1 (6 bases). Germline CDR1 reads MDHEN; CDR2 reads SYDVKM. Trimming stripped 3 bases from V and 2 bases from J, with 10 bases between. CDR3 length: 14 amino acids. CDR3 coding DNA: TGTGCCAGCAGTTTGCCAGGGGACAACTATGGCTACACCTTC. As protein: CASSLPGDNYGYTF.

V gene TRBV6-2 or TRBV6-3 combines with J gene TRBJ2-1; D not resolved. CDR1 and CDR2 from the germline V gene are MNHEY and SVGEGT. Trimming took off 3 bases at V and 6 bases at J, with 12 bases between the two ends. The CDR3 loop spans 14 amino acids. CDR3 DNA: TGTGCCAGCAGTTATTCGCTAGATATCAATGAGCAGTTCTTC. The encoded protein is CASSYSLDINEQFF.

The chain is built from TRBV5-6 and TRBJ1-3; D is perhaps TRBD1 (5 bases). V gave up 3 bases and J gave up 7 bases, with 11 bases separating them. The CDR3 spans 13 residues. Germline assignment: CDR1 SGHDT and CDR2 YYEEEE. The CDR3 loop reads CASSSGVENTIYF. The DNA for the CDR3 is TGTGCCAGCAGCTCGGGGGTGGAGAACACCATATATTTT.

The V gene is TRBV7-3, the J gene TRBJ2-2; the D gene is possibly TRBD2 (6 bases). Germline V CDR1 and CDR2: SGHTA, FQGTGA. Trimming left V 1 base short and J 5 bases short, with 11 bases between. The CDR3 has 15 amino acids. The CDR3 region has the DNA TGTGCCAGCAGCTTAATCGGGGGAAGAACCGGGGAGCTGTTTTTT. It codes for CASSLIGGRTGELFF.

The chain is built from TRBV30 and TRBJ1-2; maybe TRBD1 (5 bases). The germline gives CDR1 GTSNPN, CDR2 SVGIG (reference sequence). The CDR3 spans 14 residues. The V end was cut by 0 bases, the J end by 4 bases, with 12 bases between. CDR3 sequence: CAWSVEGFGYGYTF. The CDR3 DNA sequence: TGTGCCTGGAGTGTAGAGGGGTTCGGCTATGGCTACACCTTC.

This rearrangement joins TRBV2 to TRBJ2-3, with D perhaps matching TRBD2 (6 bases). The length of the CDR3 is 12 residues. Trimming stripped 4 bases from V and 5 bases from J, with 7 bases between. The germline gives CDR1 SNHLY, CDR2 FYNNEI. This chain's CDR3 is CASSGLGDTQYF. The CDR3 coding sequence is TGTGCCAGCAGTGGACTAGGAGATACGCAGTATTTT. The complete variable domain, with remaining parts taken from reference TRBV2 and TRBJ2-3, reads EPEVTQTPSHQVTQMGQEVILRCVPISNHLYFYWYRQILGQKVEFLVSFYNNEISEKSEIFDDQFSVERPDGSNFTLKIRSTKLEDSAMYFCASSGLGDTQYFGPGTRLTVL.

This clone was seen a handful of times. The chain's CDR3 is CASRQLASYEQYF. In nucleotides, the CDR3 is TGTGCCAGCCGACAGCTTGCTTCCTACGAGCAGTACTTC. The V gene is TRBV6-5, the J gene TRBJ2-7; TRBD1 is a possible D gene (5 bases). The length of the CDR3 is 13 residues. V was cut by 8 bases and J by 1 base, with 12 bases left in between. Germline V gene sequence: CDR1 MNHEY, CDR2 SVGAGI.

This clone is a singleton in its sample. The chain uses TRBV6-4 and TRBJ1-2, with D possibly being TRBD1 (6 bases). This CDR3 region has 15 residues. Germline lookup yields CDR1 MRHNA and CDR2 SNTAGT. Deletions cut 9 bases from V and 9 bases from J, with 26 bases between. The CDR3 DNA sequence: TGTGCCAGACCCCAGGGGCTCGGTCAGGGGAGGTGCTACACCTTC. It codes for CARPQGLGQGRCYTF.

The V gene is TRBV7-9, the J gene TRBJ2-2; 7 positions agree with TRBD2. The V and J ends lost 7 bases and 2 bases, in that order; junction bases with no gene match: 10. The CDR3 has 16 residues. Germline V gene sequence: CDR1 SEHNR, CDR2 FQNEAQ (reference sequence). The CDR3 sequence is CASTKRSSGNTGELFF. As DNA, the CDR3 is TGTGCCAGCACCAAAAGGTCTAGCGGAAACACCGGGGAGCTGTTTTTT. Together with reference TRBV7-9 and TRBJ2-2, the CDR3 gives the full variable domain: DTGVSQNPRHKITKRGQNVTFRCDPISEHNRLYWYRQTLGQGPEFLTYFQNEAQLEKSRLLSDRFSAERPKGSFSTLEIQRTEQGDSAMYLCASTKRSSGNTGELFFGEGSRLTVL.

The table lists this clone with a count of one. The genes are TRBV11-2 and TRBJ1-2, with D perhaps matching TRBD1 (6 bases). Germline CDR1 SGHAT, CDR2 FQNNGV. There are 13 residues in the CDR3. With 5 bases removed from V and 3 bases from J, the gap between germline ends came to 10 bases. CDR3 sequence reads: CASSPAGDYGYTF. In nucleotides, the CDR3 is TGTGCCAGCAGCCCAGCAGGGGACTATGGCTACACCTTC.

The V call is TRBV6-6, the J call TRBJ2-1; TRBD2 matches at 11 bases. The CDR3 has 18 residues. Losses at the gene ends were 5 bases for V and 1 base for J; bases not matched to a gene: 10. The germline V gene has CDR1 MNHNY and CDR2 SVGAGI (reference sequence). The CDR3 DNA is TGTGCCAGCAGTCGCATCTCCGGGACTAGCGGTTCCTACAATGAGCAGTTCTTC. This codes for CASSRISGTSGSYNEQFF.

The chain links TRBV5-4 to TRBJ2-5, with a weak D call TRBD2 (5 bases). The CDR3 runs 14 residues. Trimming pared 3 bases from V and 3 bases from J, leaving 12 bases between. CDR1 and CDR2 from the germline V gene are SGHNT and YYREEE (reference sequence). The CDR3 bases are TGTGCCAGCAGCTACTTAGGAGCGGAAGAGACCCAGTACTTC. It translates to CASSYLGAEETQYF.

The chain joins TRBV28 to TRBJ1-1; D ambiguous. The germline gives CDR1 MDHEN, CDR2 SYDVKM. Trimming left V 2 bases short and J 8 bases short, with 15 bases between. This CDR3 contains 14 residues. The CDR3 is CASSLRSVLGEAFF. The DNA for the CDR3 is TGTGCCAGCAGTTTACGGTCGGTTCTGGGAGAAGCTTTCTTT. The entire variable domain, with the rest obtained from reference TRBV28 and TRBJ1-1, is as follows: DVKVTQSSRYLVKRTGEKVFLECVQDMDHENMFWYRQDPGLGLRLIYFSYDVKMKEKGDIPEGYSVSREKKERFSLILESASTNQTSMYLCASSLRSVLGEAFFGQGTRLTVV.